These 24 T cell receptor beta chains share one sample of origin, sequenced in a study of cytomegalovirus exposure and HLA in healthy donors. Amplification used 60 Vbeta primers and 13 Jbeta primers. TCRdb keeps only in-frame clones here, not all; method: immunoSEQ multiplex PCR. The sample is made up of approximately 120,000 clones, and the top ten hold roughly 1% of it. Sample: PBMCs. These receptors originate from a man between 18 and 35 years old in good health and CMV-seronegative.

V is TRBV7-9 and J is TRBJ2-3; D unresolved. Germline CDR1 SEHNR, CDR2 FQNEAQ (reference sequence). V lost 0 bases and J 3 bases, leaving 4 bases between the germline ends. CDR3 length: 13 amino acids. The CDR3 DNA reads TGTGCCAGCAGCTTAGCGGCAACAGATACGCAGTATTTT. Amino acid sequence: CASSLAATDTQYF.

The gene calls are TRBV27 and TRBJ1-4; D is perhaps TRBD1 (6 bases). Germline V gives CDR1 MNHEY, CDR2 SMNVEV (reference sequence). V lost 4 bases and J lost 5, with 14 bases in between. The length of the CDR3 is 15 residues. CDR3 nucleotides: TGTGCCAGCAGTTCCTTGGACAGCTGGAATGAAAAACTGTTTTTT. This codes for CASSSLDSWNEKLFF.

This sequence joins TRBV15 and TRBJ2-2; maybe TRBD2 (6 bases). The V gene's germline CDR1 is LNHNV and CDR2 YYDKDF (reference sequence). The CDR3 totals 15 residues. V lost 0 bases and J lost 10, with 15 bases in between. The CDR3 region is CATSRDLAGSAELFF. The CDR3 DNA reads as TGTGCCACCAGCAGAGATTTGGCCGGGAGTGCGGAGCTGTTTTTT.

This chain uses TRBV5-8 with TRBJ1-4; D might be TRBD1 (5 bases). Per germline, CDR1 SGHTS and CDR2 YDEGEE. V was shortened by 7 bases and J by 3 bases, with 10 bases between the two germline ends. The CDR3 consists of 13 residues. The DNA for the CDR3 is TGTGCCAGCTCACAGGAGTCTAATGAAAAACTGTTTTTT. It is translated as CASSQESNEKLFF.

This CDR3 reads CASSGPGTPLGGELFF. CDR3 DNA sequence: TGTGCCAGCAGTGGACCCGGGACTCCCCTGGGCGGGGAGCTGTTTTTT. The V gene is TRBV6-1, the J gene TRBJ2-2; D is perhaps TRBD2 (6 bases). The CDR3 totals 16 residues. V lost 4 bases, J lost 7 bases, and 19 bases lay in between. Per the germline V gene, CDR1 is MNHNS and CDR2 is SASEGT.

This chain links TRBV5-8 with TRBJ1-3; D unresolved. Trimming cost V 0 bases and J 5 bases, with 6 bases left between them. The CDR3 sequence is 13 residues long. Germline V gene data show CDR1 as SGHTS and CDR2 as YDEGEE. The CDR3 sequence is CASSLGQRNTIYF. Here the CDR3 DNA reads TGTGCCAGCAGCTTGGGCCAGAGAAACACCATATATTTT. The whole variable domain, filled in from reference TRBV5-8 and TRBJ1-3, reads EAGVTQSPTHLIKTRGQQATLRCSPISGHTSVYWYQQALGLGLQFLLWYDEGEERNRGNFPPRFSGRQFPNYSSELNVNALELEDSALYLCASSLGQRNTIYFGEGSWLTVV.

This rearrangement joins TRBV15 to TRBJ1-1, with 8 positions matching TRBD1. The germline gives CDR1 LNHNV, CDR2 YYDKDF (reference sequence). The V gene end was trimmed by 1 base and the J gene end by 1 base; junction bases not matched to a gene: 5. This CDR3 comprises 16 residues. Here the CDR3 reads CATSRASGTGNTEAFF. The CDR3 coding sequence is TGTGCCACCAGCAGAGCCTCCGGGACAGGGAACACTGAAGCTTTCTTT.

The V and J genes are TRBV4-1 and TRBJ2-3, with D unresolved. The CDR3 runs to 15 residues. Looked up from germline, CDR1 is MGHRA and CDR2 is YSYEKL. V was cut by 4 bases and J by 4 bases, with 15 bases left in between. The CDR3: CASSLRPTEADTQYF. DNA for the CDR3: TGCGCCAGCAGCCTGCGCCCCACCGAAGCAGATACGCAGTATTTT.

CDR3 sequence (DNA): TGTGCCAGCAGCTTGGTTTGGGGACAAGATACGCAGTATTTT. It specifies CASSLVWGQDTQYF. The rearrangement uses TRBV5-4 and TRBJ2-3; the D gene is possibly TRBD1 (6 bases). The CDR3 is 14 amino acids. CDR1 and CDR2 from the germline V gene are SGHNT and YYREEE (reference sequence). Trimming removed 0 bases from V and 5 bases from J, with 10 bases in between.

The chain links TRBV30 to TRBJ2-1, with TRBD2 matching 7 bases. In germline, CDR1 is GTSNPN, CDR2 SVGIG (reference sequence). The V and J ends lost 4 bases and 2 bases, in that order; junction bases with no gene match: 5. CDR3 length: 14 residues. The DNA of the CDR3 is TGTGCCTGGATAGGAGCGGGACCCTACAATGAGCAGTTCTTC. Translated: CAWIGAGPYNEQFF. Drawing the rest from reference TRBV30 and TRBJ2-1, the complete variable domain is SQTIHQWPATLVQPVGSPLSLECTVEGTSNPNLYWYRQAAGRGLQLLFYSVGIGQISSEVPQNLSASRPQDRQFILSSKKLLLSDSGFYLCAWIGAGPYNEQFFGPGTRLTVL.

V usage is TRBV6-1 and J usage is TRBJ1-2, with D hard to call. The CDR3 contains 14 residues. Trimming shortened V by 4 bases and J by 0 bases, and 9 bases separated the two germline ends. The germline V gene has CDR1 MNHNS and CDR2 SASEGT. The CDR3: CASSGPRSNYGYTF. CDR3 DNA sequence: TGTGCCAGCAGTGGTCCGCGTTCTAACTATGGCTACACCTTC.

This chain uses TRBV7-9 with TRBJ1-5; 7 bases line up with TRBD1. Germline V gene data show CDR1 as SEHNR and CDR2 as FQNEAQ (reference sequence). The CDR3 sequence is 16 residues long. The trim removed 5 bases at V and 0 bases at J, leaving 7 bases unmatched. CDR3 protein: CASSHDRAHSNQPQHF. The CDR3, as DNA: TGTGCCAGCAGCCACGACAGGGCCCATAGCAATCAGCCCCAGCATTTT. Based on the CDR3 plus reference TRBV7-9 and TRBJ1-5, the full variable domain is DTGVSQNPRHKITKRGQNVTFRCDPISEHNRLYWYRQTLGQGPEFLTYFQNEAQLEKSRLLSDRFSAERPKGSFSTLEIQRTEQGDSAMYLCASSHDRAHSNQPQHFGDGTRLSIL.

V gene TRBV10-3 combines with J gene TRBJ2-1, with 10 bases fitting TRBD1. Looked up from germline, CDR1 is ENHRY and CDR2 is SYGVKD. V lost 11 bases and J lost 3; bases outside the gene matches: 7. This CDR3 has 14 amino acids. This CDR3 reads CASGQGDFYNEQFF. The CDR3 DNA reads as TGTGCCTCCGGACAGGGGGATTTCTACAATGAGCAGTTCTTC.

As concerns this clone: The same CDR3 can be traced to other DNA sequences in this sample. J is TRBJ2-2 and V is TRBV5-1, with 11 bases that match TRBD1. After removal of 4 bases from V and 5 bases from J, the junction contained 1 base not matched to a gene. This CDR3 is 14 amino acids long. The germline CDR1 and CDR2 sequences are SGHRS and YFSETQ. In DNA form, the CDR3 reads TGCGCCAGCAGCGGGACAGGGGGTACCGGGGAGCTGTTTTTT. Residues: CASSGTGGTGELFF.

The chain uses TRBV5-1 and TRBJ1-1; D not resolved. This CDR3 is built from 14 residues. Trimming took off 0 bases at V and 8 bases at J, with 14 bases between the two ends. Germline V gene sequence: CDR1 SGHRS, CDR2 YFSETQ. Here the CDR3 DNA reads TGCGCCAGCAGCTTGGTGGTCACGGGGAGCGAAGCTTTCTTT. Encoded protein: CASSLVVTGSEAFF.

V is TRBV29-1 and J is TRBJ2-7, with TRBD2 identical over 8 bases. The trim removed 7 bases at V and 6 bases at J, leaving 5 bases unmatched. The V gene's germline CDR1 is SQVTM and CDR2 ANQGSEA. The CDR3 has 11 amino acids. The CDR3 protein is CSGGGTGEQYF. CDR3 in DNA: TGCAGCGGCGGGGGGACGGGCGAGCAGTACTTC.

V is TRBV5-1 and J is TRBJ2-5; TRBD1 matches at 11 bases. The CDR3 is 15 amino acids. V shed 4 bases and J 2 bases; nucleotides not matched to a gene: 4. Germline V lookup: CDR1 SGHRS, CDR2 YFSETQ. Written as DNA, the CDR3 is TGCGCCAGCAGCCGGGGGGACAGGGGGCAAGAGACCCAGTACTTC. This sequence encodes CASSRGDRGQETQYF.

The V call is TRBV18, the J call TRBJ2-7, with D uncertain. This CDR3 contains 15 residues. The V gene's germline CDR1 is KGHSH and CDR2 LQKENI. Deletions cut 2 bases from V and 2 bases from J, with 13 bases between. The CDR3 loop reads CASSPSQTATYEQYF. CDR3 in DNA: TGTGCCAGCTCACCAAGCCAAACAGCAACCTACGAGCAGTACTTC.

The chain employs TRBV10-3 and TRBJ2-1, with D possibly TRBD2 on 5 matching bases. The V end was cut by 4 bases, the J end by 9 bases, with 16 bases between. In germline, CDR1 is ENHRY, CDR2 SYGVKD. The CDR3 has 14 amino acids. The CDR3 bases are TGTGCCATCAGTGTTGATCGGTGGGCGGGTGAGCAGTTCTTC. Amino acid sequence: CAISVDRWAGEQFF.

The rearrangement links TRBV27 to TRBJ2-7, with 9 bases that match TRBD1. V was clipped by 3 bases and J by 2 bases; unmatched bases: 5. CDR1 and CDR2 (germline): MNHEY, SMNVEV (reference sequence). This CDR3 is 15 amino acids long. CDR3 protein: CASSFGTGQTYEQYF. CDR3 bases: TGTGCCAGCAGTTTCGGGACAGGGCAAACCTACGAGCAGTACTTC.

The V and J genes are TRBV19 and TRBJ1-2, with no clear D. The germline V and J ends were trimmed by 6 bases and 8 bases, with 28 bases remaining between them. CDR3 length equals 17 residues. Germline V gives CDR1 LNHDA, CDR2 SQIVND (reference sequence). The chain's CDR3 is CASRDPPRGLHLGGYTF. DNA of the CDR3: TGTGCCAGTAGAGATCCGCCTCGCGGGTTGCACCTAGGGGGCTACACCTTC.

The CDR3 DNA is TGCGCCAGCAGCTTTCATACTAGAGGACAGGGGGCCCAGTACGGTCAAGAGACCCAGTACTTC. Translating it yields CASSFHTRGQGAQYGQETQYF. The rearrangement uses TRBV5-1 and TRBJ2-5, with 11 nucleotides matching TRBD1. After removal of 2 bases from V and 2 bases from J, the junction contained 20 bases not matched to a gene. The CDR3 contains 21 residues. The germline CDR1 and CDR2 sequences are SGHRS and YFSETQ.

This sequence joins TRBV4-2 and TRBJ2-7; 11 positions agree with TRBD1. Germline assignment: CDR1 LGHNA and CDR2 YNFKEQ. Trimming took 3 bases from V and 3 from J; bases not matched to a gene: 7. This CDR3 spans 16 amino acids. The CDR3 loop reads CASSHTGQGAYYEQYF. The CDR3 coding sequence is TGTGCCAGCAGCCACACTGGACAGGGGGCTTACTACGAGCAGTACTTC.

With regard to this clone: This same CDR3 is encoded by further DNA sequences in the sample. This chain connects TRBV30 to TRBJ1-5; 7 positions agree with TRBD1. V was pared by 1 base and J by 5 bases, with 2 bases of the junction left unmatched. CDR1 and CDR2 (germline): GTSNPN, SVGIG (reference sequence). This CDR3 is 13 amino acids long. The DNA of the CDR3 is TGTGCCTGGAGTGGACAGGGTGATCAGCCCCAGCATTTT. Protein: CAWSGQGDQPQHF. The whole variable domain, filled in from reference TRBV30 and TRBJ1-5, reads SQTIHQWPATLVQPVGSPLSLECTVEGTSNPNLYWYRQAAGRGLQLLFYSVGIGQISSEVPQNLSASRPQDRQFILSSKKLLLSDSGFYLCAWSGQGDQPQHFGDGTRLSIL.